Each of the 26 T cell receptor beta chains below was sequenced from the same sample in a study of T cells in Graves' hyperthyroidism and ophthalmopathy. Template material for amplifying TCR beta CDR3 regions consisted of RNA transcripts. Carried out on the TCR CDR3, a first-round RT-PCR used the HTBI primer set. TCRdb fed the multiplex PCR reads into MiXCR, producing one record per CDR3 protein. The sample has some 500,000 distinct CDR3 sequences, around 24% seen once. The sample consisted of blood. The receptors originated from a woman in her 30s with Graves' ophthalmopathy.

This clonotype came up many times. The chain recombines TRBV7-2 with TRBJ2-5; D unclear. Germline CDR1 is SGHTA and CDR2 is FQGNSA. The CDR3 loop spans 13 amino acids. V dropped 3 bases and J dropped 9 bases, with 14 bases sitting between them. The DNA for the CDR3 is TGTGCCAGCAGCTTTGAGGTGATCAGTGCCCAGTACTTC. Translating gives CASSFEVISAQYF.

The table lists this clonotype with a few counts. Just one base apart from a much larger clone, this may be a read error. The chain is built from TRBV11-2 and TRBJ2-7; 12 positions match TRBD2. The CDR3 totals 15 residues. Germline V gives CDR1 SGHAT, CDR2 FQNNGV. This CDR3 reads CANSLDTSGGYEQYF. Here the CDR3 DNA reads TGTGCCAACAGCTTAGACACTAGCGGGGGGTACGAGCAGTACTTC.

The rearrangement joins TRBV7-8 to TRBJ2-2, with D perhaps matching TRBD1 (5 bases). This CDR3 has 17 amino acids. V lost 2 bases to trimming and J lost 0 bases, with 13 bases between them. The germline CDR1 and CDR2 sequences are SGHVS and FQNEAQ. The CDR3 here is CASSLRVGRANTGELFF. CDR3 bases: TGTGCCAGCAGCTTACGGGTGGGCAGGGCGAACACCGGGGAGCTGTTTTTT.

The chain carries TRBV12-3 or TRBV12-4 and TRBJ2-7; D perhaps matches TRBD2 (6 bases). The germline V and J ends were trimmed by 6 bases and 5 bases, with 17 bases remaining between them. The CDR3 covers 14 residues. This chain's CDR3 is CASSNFGEAHEQYF. For the CDR3, the DNA is TGTGCCAGCAGCAACTTTGGGGAGGCCCACGAGCAGTACTTC.

The rearrangement joins TRBV19 to TRBJ1-2, with D possibly being TRBD1 (5 bases). Deletions cut 7 bases from V and 4 bases from J, with 13 bases between. CDR3 length equals 13 residues. Looked up from germline, CDR1 is LNHDA and CDR2 is SQIVND (reference sequence). The CDR3 sequence: CASNDQGSYGYTF. CDR3 in DNA: TGTGCCAGTAACGACCAGGGTTCCTATGGCTACACCTTC.

This clonotype has just a few counts. This chain connects TRBV6-5 to TRBJ2-3; 9 nucleotides match TRBD1. Germline V lookup: CDR1 MNHEY, CDR2 SVGAGI. Trimming cost V 0 bases and J 5 bases; bases outside gene matches: 6. The CDR3 extends over 16 amino acids. CDR3 region: CASSYSAQGAGDTQYF. The CDR3 nucleotides read TGTGCCAGCAGTTACTCGGCACAGGGGGCCGGAGATACGCAGTATTTT.

This clonotype was seen only a few times. The V and J genes are TRBV29-1 and TRBJ1-1; D ambiguous. CDR3 length equals 11 residues. Germline V gene lookup returns CDR1 SQVTM and CDR2 ANQGSEA. V dropped 6 bases and J dropped 5 bases, with 10 bases sitting between them. In nucleotides, the CDR3 is TGCAGCGTGGTTATGGGTACTGAAGCTTTCTTT. This sequence encodes CSVVMGTEAFF.

This chain connects TRBV11-2 to TRBJ1-1; unclear D gene. Germline V gene sequence: CDR1 SGHAT, CDR2 FQNNGV. Trimming took 3 bases from V and 5 from J, leaving 16 bases between them. The CDR3 totals 15 residues. CDR3 sequence reads: CASSFGGGGQTEAFF. The CDR3 nucleotides read TGTGCCAGCAGCTTCGGCGGAGGAGGGCAGACTGAAGCTTTCTTT. The variable domain in full, completed from reference TRBV11-2 and TRBJ1-1, reads EAGVAQSPRYKIIEKRQSVAFWCNPISGHATLYWYQQILGQGPKLLIQFQNNGVVDDSQLPKDRFSAERLKGVDSTLKIQPAKLEDSAVYLCASSFGGGGQTEAFFGQGTRLTVV.

This clonotype was recorded many times. V usage is TRBV27 and J usage is TRBJ2-7; D is uncertain. CDR3 length equals 13 residues. Germline V gene lookup returns CDR1 MNHEY and CDR2 SMNVEV (reference sequence). V lost 6 bases, J lost 2 bases, and 11 bases lay in between. This CDR3 is CASSRTAAYEQYF. CDR3 nucleotides: TGTGCCAGCAGCAGGACGGCCGCCTACGAGCAGTACTTC.

This clonotype has at least ten counts. This chain joins TRBV30 and TRBJ1-5, with D unresolved. This CDR3 contains 16 residues. CDR1 is GTSNPN and CDR2 is SVGIG in the germline V gene (reference sequence). V was trimmed by 0 bases and J by 0 bases, leaving 12 bases between them. The CDR3 here is CAWSVSTGHSNQPQHF. The CDR3 region has the DNA TGTGCCTGGAGTGTTTCAACGGGCCATAGCAATCAGCCCCAGCATTTT.

This clonotype was seen repeatedly, ten times or more. The chain recombines TRBV12-3 or TRBV12-4 with TRBJ1-2; a weak D match, TRBD1 (5 bases). The ends were cut back, 5 bases at V and 7 bases at J, with 14 bases in the middle. The CDR3 is made up of 13 amino acids. The CDR3 protein is CASSSRDGGGYTF. CDR3 in DNA: TGTGCCAGCAGTAGCCGGGACGGTGGTGGCTACACCTTC.

This clonotype occurred many times. The chain combines TRBV10-3 with TRBJ1-1; the D is unclear. V was clipped by 1 base and J by 0 bases, with 3 bases between them. There are 13 residues in the CDR3. CDR1 is ENHRY, CDR2 SYGVKD, per germline. The CDR3 coding sequence is TGTGCCATCAGTGAGTTGGTGAACACTGAAGCTTTCTTT. It yields the protein CAISELVNTEAFF.

Ten or more counts support this clonotype. The chain combines TRBV20-1 with TRBJ1-2; no firm D call. Trimming shortened V by 0 bases and J by 0 bases, and 11 bases separated the two germline ends. The CDR3 has 15 residues. Germline-derived CDR1 and CDR2 are DFQATT and SNEGSKA (reference sequence). The CDR3 is CSARDSKPANYGYTF. The CDR3 DNA reads TGCAGTGCTAGAGATAGCAAACCGGCTAACTATGGCTACACCTTC.

The chain has TRBV6-2 or TRBV6-3 and TRBJ1-5; TRBD1 matches at 9 bases. V trimming: 0 bases; J trimming: 2 bases; junction bases outside the gene matches: 2. CDR3 length equals 16 residues. CDR1 and CDR2 (germline): MNHEY, SVGEGT. The CDR3 reads CASSYSRTGGNQPQHF. DNA for the CDR3: TGTGCCAGCAGTTACTCGAGGACAGGGGGCAATCAGCCCCAGCATTTT.

This clonotype has ten or more counts. The chain recombines TRBV28 with TRBJ1-2, with D hard to call. V was pared by 4 bases and J by 3 bases, with 15 bases between. This CDR3 comprises 15 residues. CDR1 is MDHEN and CDR2 is SYDVKM in the germline V gene. The CDR3 here is CASSSLSRAYYGYTF. The CDR3 bases are TGTGCCAGCAGTTCCCTCTCACGTGCCTACTATGGCTACACCTTC.

This chain links TRBV27 with TRBJ2-5; no clear D gene. From germline, CDR1 is MNHEY and CDR2 SMNVEV (reference sequence). Trimming pared 6 bases from V and 8 bases from J, leaving 19 bases between. This CDR3 has 14 amino acids. The CDR3: CASSPDTRLTTQYF. The CDR3 bases are TGTGCCAGCAGCCCCGACACCCGATTAACAACCCAGTACTTC.

This clonotype was seen many times. This sequence joins TRBV29-1 and TRBJ1-2; D is perhaps TRBD1 (5 bases). Germline CDR1 SQVTM, CDR2 ANQGSEA. The CDR3 loop spans 14 amino acids. V was shortened by 4 bases and J by 3 bases, with 15 bases between the two germline ends. In nucleotides, the CDR3 is TGCAGCGTTGCACAGGATCGGTCCGACTATGGCTACACCTTC. Protein product: CSVAQDRSDYGYTF.

The V gene is TRBV28, the J gene TRBJ1-1; TRBD1 matches 7 bases. The CDR3 contains 14 residues. Per the germline V gene, CDR1 is MDHEN and CDR2 is SYDVKM. The trim removed 2 bases at V and 3 bases at J, leaving 3 bases unmatched. CDR3 amino acids: CASSLRGHYTEAFF. The CDR3 DNA reads as TGTGCCAGCAGTTTAAGGGGGCACTACACTGAAGCTTTCTTT.

Only one count was recorded for this clonotype. The chain joins TRBV27 to TRBJ1-2; a weak D match, TRBD1 (6 bases). Germline CDR1 reads MNHEY; CDR2 reads SMNVEV (reference sequence). This CDR3 has 14 amino acids. Deletions cut 1 base from V and 2 bases from J, with 8 bases between. CDR3 in DNA: TGTGCCAGCAGTTTATTAGGACAGAACTATGGCTACACCTTC. It encodes CASSLLGQNYGYTF.

Here the CDR3 reads CASSILGGRDQPQHF. CDR3 bases: TGTGCCAGTAGTATTCTCGGGGGGCGCGATCAGCCCCAGCATTTT. This chain links TRBV19 with TRBJ1-5, with D perhaps matching TRBD1 (6 bases). The CDR3 is 15 amino acids. CDR1 LNHDA and CDR2 SQIVND come from the germline V gene (reference sequence). The V end lost 3 bases, the J end lost 5 bases, and 14 bases lay between the germline ends. The variable domain in full, with the rest retrieved from reference TRBV19 and TRBJ1-5, is DGGITQSPKYLFRKEGQNVTLSCEQNLNHDAMYWYRQDPGQGLRLIYYSQIVNDFQKGDIAEGYSVSREKKESFPLTVTSAQKNPTAFYLCASSILGGRDQPQHFGDGTRLSIL.

This clonotype was recorded many times. The gene calls are TRBV20-1 and TRBJ2-5, with a possible D match to TRBD1 (5 bases). This CDR3 is built from 12 residues. Per germline, CDR1 DFQATT and CDR2 SNEGSKA (reference sequence). V shed 6 bases and J shed 1 base, with 9 bases lying between them. CDR3 region: CSAQDTQETQYF. Here the CDR3 DNA reads TGCAGTGCCCAGGACACCCAAGAGACCCAGTACTTC.

The chain recombines TRBV4-2 with TRBJ2-7; 9 nucleotides line up with TRBD2. The CDR3 loop spans 14 amino acids. Trimming removed 1 base from V and 6 bases from J; junction bases left unmatched: 4. Germline loops: CDR1 LGHNA, CDR2 YNFKEQ. For the CDR3, the DNA is TGTGCCAGCAGCCAAGGAGGGACTAGCTTCGAGCAGTACTTC. Encoded protein: CASSQGGTSFEQYF.

This clonotype was recorded many times. J is TRBJ1-5 and V is TRBV20-1; no definite D call. Trimming removed 1 base at V and 5 bases at J, with 6 bases between. Germline loops: CDR1 DFQATT, CDR2 SNEGSKA (reference sequence). The CDR3 sequence is 12 residues long. CDR3 amino acids: CSARAPDQPQHF. In nucleotides, the CDR3 is TGCAGTGCTAGAGCCCCAGATCAGCCCCAGCATTTT.

In this sample, this clonotype turned up many times. The CDR3 sequence is CASSPNLAGGTDTQYF. DNA for the CDR3: TGTGCCAGCAGTCCAAATCTAGCGGGGGGCACAGATACGCAGTATTTT. V usage is TRBV12-3 or TRBV12-4 and J usage is TRBJ2-3, with 10 nucleotides matching TRBD2. CDR3 size: 16 residues. V lost 5 bases and J lost 1; bases outside the gene matches: 6.

This clonotype was picked up many times. The chain recombines TRBV27 with TRBJ2-5; D is perhaps TRBD2 (5 bases). The V gene lost 5 bases and the J gene lost 5 bases, with 12 bases spanning the gap. Germline CDR1 MNHEY, CDR2 SMNVEV (reference sequence). This CDR3 is 13 amino acids long. The CDR3 is CASSITRVETQYF. DNA for the CDR3: TGTGCCAGCAGTATTACTAGAGTTGAGACCCAGTACTTC.

This clonotype was recorded many times. This sequence joins TRBV11-1 and TRBJ2-5, with TRBD1 as a possible D gene (6 bases). CDR3 length: 17 amino acids. CDR1 and CDR2 from the germline V gene are SGHAT and FQDESV (reference sequence). Trimming removed 5 bases from V and 7 bases from J, with 26 bases in between. Here the CDR3 DNA reads TGTGCCAGCAGCGGCCTGTCCTTCCGGGACATGAAGAGGACCCAGTACTTC. Protein product: CASSGLSFRDMKRTQYF. Supplemented by reference TRBV11-1 and TRBJ2-5, the full variable domain reads EAEVAQSPRYKITEKSQAVAFWCDPISGHATLYWYRQILGQGPELLVQFQDESVVDDSQLPKDRFSAERLKGVDSTLKIQPAELGDSAMYLCASSGLSFRDMKRTQYFGPGTRLLVL.